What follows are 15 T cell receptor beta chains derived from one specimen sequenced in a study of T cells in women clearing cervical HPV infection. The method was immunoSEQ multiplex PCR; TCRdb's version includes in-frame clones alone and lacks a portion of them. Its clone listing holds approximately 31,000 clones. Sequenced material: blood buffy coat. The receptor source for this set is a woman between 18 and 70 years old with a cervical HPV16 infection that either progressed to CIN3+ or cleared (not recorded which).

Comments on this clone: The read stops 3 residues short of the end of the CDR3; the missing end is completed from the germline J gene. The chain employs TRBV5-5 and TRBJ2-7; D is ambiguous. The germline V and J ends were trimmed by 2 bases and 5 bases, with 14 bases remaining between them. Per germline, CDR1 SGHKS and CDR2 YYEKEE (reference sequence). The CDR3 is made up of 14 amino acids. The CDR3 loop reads CASSFPPQRNEQYF. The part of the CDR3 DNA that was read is TGTGCCAGCAGCTTCCCCCCACAGAGGAACGAG.

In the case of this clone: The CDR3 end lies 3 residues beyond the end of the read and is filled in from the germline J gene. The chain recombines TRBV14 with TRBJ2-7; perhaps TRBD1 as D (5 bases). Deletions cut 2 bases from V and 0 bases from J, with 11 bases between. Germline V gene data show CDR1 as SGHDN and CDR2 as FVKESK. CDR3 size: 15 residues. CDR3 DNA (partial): TGTGCCAGCAGCCAAAGGGGCCCATTCTCCTACGAG. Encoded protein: CASSQRGPFSYE. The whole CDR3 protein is CASSQRGPFSYEQYF.

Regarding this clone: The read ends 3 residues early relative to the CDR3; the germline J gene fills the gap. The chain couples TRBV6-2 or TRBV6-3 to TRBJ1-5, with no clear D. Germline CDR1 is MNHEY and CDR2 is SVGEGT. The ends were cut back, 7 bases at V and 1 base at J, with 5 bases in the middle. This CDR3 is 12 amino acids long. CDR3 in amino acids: CASTTSNQPQHF. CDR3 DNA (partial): TGTGCCAGCACTACCAGCAATCAGCCC.

The CDR3 spells CSATGGGSNQPQHF. The sequenced CDR3 bases are TGCAGTGCTACAGGGGGCGGGAGCAATCAGCCC. V usage is TRBV20-1 and J usage is TRBJ1-5; TRBD1 matches 8 bases. The read is 3 residues too short to cover the CDR3 end, so that end is filled in from the germline J gene. CDR1 is DFQATT and CDR2 is SNEGSKA in the germline V gene (reference sequence). The J segment lost 1 base and the V segment lost 4 bases, leaving 3 bases of the junction unmatched. This CDR3 comprises 14 residues.

The CDR3 reads CASVWGEENTEAFF. The part of the CDR3 DNA that was read is TGTGCCAGTGTCTGGGGGGAGGAGAACACTGAA. This chain connects TRBV19 to TRBJ1-1, with D possibly being TRBD1 (5 bases). The read is 3 residues too short to cover the CDR3 end, so that end is filled in from the germline J gene. The CDR3 has 14 residues. V was shortened by 8 bases and J by 1 base, with 14 bases between the two germline ends. Germline-derived CDR1 and CDR2 are LNHDA and SQIVND (reference sequence).

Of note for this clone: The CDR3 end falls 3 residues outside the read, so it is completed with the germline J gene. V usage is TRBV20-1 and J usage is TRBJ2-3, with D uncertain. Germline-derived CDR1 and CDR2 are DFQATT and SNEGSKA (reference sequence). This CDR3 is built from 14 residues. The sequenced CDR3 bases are TGCAGTGCTTACGAGTACTATAGCAATCAGCCG. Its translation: CSAYEYYSNQP. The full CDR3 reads CSAYEYYSNQPQYF.

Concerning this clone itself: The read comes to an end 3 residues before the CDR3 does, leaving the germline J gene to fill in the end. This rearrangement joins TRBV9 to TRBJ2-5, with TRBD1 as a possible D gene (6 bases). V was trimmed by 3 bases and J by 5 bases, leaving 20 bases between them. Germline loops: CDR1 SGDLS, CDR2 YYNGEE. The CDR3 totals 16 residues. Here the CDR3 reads CASSDGQMGLVETQYF. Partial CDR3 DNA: TGTGCCAGCAGCGATGGACAGATGGGGTTGGTTGAGACC.

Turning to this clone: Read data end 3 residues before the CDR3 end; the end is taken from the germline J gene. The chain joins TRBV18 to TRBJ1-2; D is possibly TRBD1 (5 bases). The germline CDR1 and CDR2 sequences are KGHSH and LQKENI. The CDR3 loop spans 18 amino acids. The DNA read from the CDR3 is TGTGCCAGCTCACCCCTCCGCGCGGGGGGAAGGTCCAAAAACATC. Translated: CASSPLRAGGRSKNI. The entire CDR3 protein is CASSPLRAGGRSKNIYTF.

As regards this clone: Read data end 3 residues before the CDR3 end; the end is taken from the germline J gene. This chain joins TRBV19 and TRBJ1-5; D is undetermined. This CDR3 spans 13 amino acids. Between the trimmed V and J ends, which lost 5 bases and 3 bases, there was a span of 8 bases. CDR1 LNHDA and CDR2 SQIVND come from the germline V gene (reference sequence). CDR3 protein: CASSRQDNQPQHF. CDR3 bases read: TGTGCCAGTAGTCGCCAGGACAATCAGCCC.

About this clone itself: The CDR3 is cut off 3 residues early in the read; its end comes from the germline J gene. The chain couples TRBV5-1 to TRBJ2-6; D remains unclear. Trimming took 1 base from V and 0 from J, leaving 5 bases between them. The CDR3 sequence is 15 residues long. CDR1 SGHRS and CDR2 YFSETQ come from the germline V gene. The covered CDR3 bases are TGCGCCAGCAGCTTGATAAACTCTGGGGCCAACGTC. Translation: CASSLINSGANV. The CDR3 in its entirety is CASSLINSGANVLTF.

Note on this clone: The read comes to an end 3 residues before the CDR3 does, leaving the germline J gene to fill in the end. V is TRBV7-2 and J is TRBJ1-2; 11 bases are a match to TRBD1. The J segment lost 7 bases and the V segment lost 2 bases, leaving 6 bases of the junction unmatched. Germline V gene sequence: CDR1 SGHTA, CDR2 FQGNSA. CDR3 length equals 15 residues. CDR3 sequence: CASSLRDRGFGGYTF. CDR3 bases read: TGTGCCAGCAGCTTAAGGGACAGGGGGTTTGGTGGC.

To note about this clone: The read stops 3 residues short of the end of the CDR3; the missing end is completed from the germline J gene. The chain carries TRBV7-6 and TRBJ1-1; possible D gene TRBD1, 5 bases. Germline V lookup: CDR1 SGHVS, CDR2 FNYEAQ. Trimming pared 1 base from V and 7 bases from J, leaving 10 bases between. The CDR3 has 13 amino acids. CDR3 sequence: CASSLGGGVEAFF. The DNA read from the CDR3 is TGTGCCAGCAGCTTAGGGGGGGGTGTTGAA.

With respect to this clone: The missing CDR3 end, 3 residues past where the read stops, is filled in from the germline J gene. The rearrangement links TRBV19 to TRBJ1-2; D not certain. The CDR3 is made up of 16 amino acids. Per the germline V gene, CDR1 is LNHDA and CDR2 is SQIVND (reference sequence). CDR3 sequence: CASTPTSGSSTDTYTF. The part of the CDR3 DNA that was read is TGTGCCAGTACCCCGACTAGCGGCTCTAGCACAGATACC. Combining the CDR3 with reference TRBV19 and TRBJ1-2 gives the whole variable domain DGGITQSPKYLFRKEGQNVTLSCEQNLNHDAMYWYRQDPGQGLRLIYYSQIVNDFQKGDIAEGYSVSREKKESFPLTVTSAQKNPTAFYLCASTPTSGSSTDTYTFGSGTRLTVV.

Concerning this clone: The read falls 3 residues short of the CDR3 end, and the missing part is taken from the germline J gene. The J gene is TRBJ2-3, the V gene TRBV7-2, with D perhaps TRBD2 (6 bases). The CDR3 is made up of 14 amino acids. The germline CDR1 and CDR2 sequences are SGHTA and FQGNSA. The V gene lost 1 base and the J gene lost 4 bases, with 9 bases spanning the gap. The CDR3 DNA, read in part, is TGTGCCAGCAGCTTAGTGGTAGCGGCAGATACG. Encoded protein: CASSLVVAADT. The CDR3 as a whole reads CASSLVVAADTQYF.

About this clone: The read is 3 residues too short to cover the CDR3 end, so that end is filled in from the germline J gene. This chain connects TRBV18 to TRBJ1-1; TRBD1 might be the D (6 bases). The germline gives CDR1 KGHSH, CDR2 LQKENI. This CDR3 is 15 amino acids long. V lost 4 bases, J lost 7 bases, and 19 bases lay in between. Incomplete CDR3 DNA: TGTGCCAGCTCACTGGGACATACCGAACAGGGTGAA. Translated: CASSLGHTEQGE. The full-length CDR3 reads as CASSLGHTEQGEAFF. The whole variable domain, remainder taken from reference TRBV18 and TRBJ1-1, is NAGVMQNPRHLVRRRGQEARLRCSPMKGHSHVYWYRQLPEEGLKFMVYLQKENIIDESGMPKERFSAEFPKEGPSILRIQQVVRGDSAAYFCASSLGHTEQGEAFFGQGTRLTVV.